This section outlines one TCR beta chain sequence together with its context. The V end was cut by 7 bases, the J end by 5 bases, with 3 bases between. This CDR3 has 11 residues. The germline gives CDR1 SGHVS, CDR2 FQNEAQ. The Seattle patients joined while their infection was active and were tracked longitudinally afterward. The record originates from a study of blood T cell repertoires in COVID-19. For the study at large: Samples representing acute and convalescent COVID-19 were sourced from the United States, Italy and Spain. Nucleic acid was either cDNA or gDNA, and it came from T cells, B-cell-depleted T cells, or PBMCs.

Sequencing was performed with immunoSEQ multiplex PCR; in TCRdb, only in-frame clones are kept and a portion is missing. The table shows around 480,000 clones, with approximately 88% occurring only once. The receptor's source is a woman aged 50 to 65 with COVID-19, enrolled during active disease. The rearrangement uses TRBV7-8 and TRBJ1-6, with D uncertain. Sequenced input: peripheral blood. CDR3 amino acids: CASINNSPLHF. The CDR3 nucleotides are TGTGCCAGCATTAATAATTCACCCCTCCACTTT. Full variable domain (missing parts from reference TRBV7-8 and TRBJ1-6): GAGVSQSPRYKVAKRGQDVALRCDPISGHVSLFWYQQALGQGPEFLTYFQNEAQLDKSGLPSDRFFAERPEGSVSTLKIQRTQQEDSAVYLCASINNSPLHFGNGTRLTVT.